The TCR beta chain under discussion was sequenced for a study of blood T cell repertoires in COVID-19. Germline V gene data show CDR1 as MNHEY and CDR2 as SMNVEV (reference sequence). This CDR3 is built from 15 residues. J lost 4 bases, V lost 2 bases, and 1 base had no gene match. This clone appeared a few times. TCRdb's copy holds only in-frame clones and misses some; the assay was immunoSEQ multiplex PCR. The table records about 220,000 clones, around 91% of them present only once. The V call is TRBV27, the J call TRBJ2-1; 11 positions agree with TRBD2. The sample consisted of PBMCs or T cells enriched from blood (not recorded which). The sequence derives from a woman between 18 and 29 years old in a cohort exposed to, infected with or recovered from COVID-19 (not recorded which). This CDR3 reads CASSLTSGGYNEQFF. In DNA form, the CDR3 reads TGTGCCAGCAGTTTAACTAGCGGGGGATACAATGAGCAGTTCTTC.